What follows is one T cell receptor beta chain and its context. This CDR3 is built from 14 residues. Germline CDR1 is SGHKS and CDR2 is YYEKEE (reference sequence). Trimming cost V 3 bases and J 8 bases, with 15 bases left between them. These data come from a study of blood T cell repertoires in COVID-19. TCRdb's table, derived via immunoSEQ multiplex PCR, lists solely in-frame clones and lacks some. The table shows about 260,000 clones, with around 84% occurring only once. This chain uses TRBV5-5 with TRBJ1-3, with D perhaps matching TRBD1 (6 bases). Input material: PBMCs or T cells enriched from blood (not recorded which). The TCR comes from a young man with acute COVID-19. The CDR3 DNA sequence: TGTGCCAGCAGCTCGACAGGAACCGGACACACCATATATTTT. Translating gives CASSSTGTGHTIYF.